What follows is one T cell receptor beta chain and its context. Its specificity is not known. The data originate from a study of cytomegalovirus exposure and HLA in healthy donors. Whole-study findings and limits: The study flagged 150 to 200 TCR beta chains as cytomegalovirus-associated.

Only in-frame clones appear in the TCRdb table, and some are missing; sequencing was by immunoSEQ multiplex PCR. Of roughly 250,000 clones listed, approximately 83% were seen once; the top ten hold around 1.2%. This receptor was obtained from a woman in her 30s in good health and CMV-seropositive. The specimen sequenced was PBMCs.

The DNA of the CDR3 is TGCGCCAGCAGCTTACTCACCCCCGGACTAGTAACAGATACGCAGTATTTT. Amino acids: CASSLLTPGLVTDTQYF. The chain is built from TRBV5-1 and TRBJ2-3; 7 nucleotides align to TRBD2. The CDR3 runs 17 residues. Germline V gene data show CDR1 as SGHRS and CDR2 as YFSETQ. The trim removed 2 bases at V and 3 bases at J, leaving 12 bases unmatched.